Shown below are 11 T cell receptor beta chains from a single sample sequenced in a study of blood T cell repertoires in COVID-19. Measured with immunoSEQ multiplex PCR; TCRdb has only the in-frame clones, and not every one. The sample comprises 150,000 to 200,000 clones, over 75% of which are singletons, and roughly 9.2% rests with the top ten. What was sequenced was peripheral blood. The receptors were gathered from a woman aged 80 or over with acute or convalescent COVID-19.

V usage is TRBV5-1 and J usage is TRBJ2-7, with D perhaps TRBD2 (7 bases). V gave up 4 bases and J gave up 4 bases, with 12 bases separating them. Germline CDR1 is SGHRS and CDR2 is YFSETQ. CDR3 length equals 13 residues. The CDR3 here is CASSLGGGYEQYF. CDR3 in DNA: TGCGCCAGCAGCCTAGGGGGAGGGTACGAGCAGTACTTC.

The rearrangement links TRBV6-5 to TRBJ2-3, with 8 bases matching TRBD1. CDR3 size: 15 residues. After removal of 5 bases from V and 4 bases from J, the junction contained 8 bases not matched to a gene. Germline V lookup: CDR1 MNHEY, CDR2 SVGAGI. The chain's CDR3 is CASSMDRAPSDTQYF. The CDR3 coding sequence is TGTGCCAGCAGTATGGACAGGGCCCCCTCAGATACGCAGTATTTT.

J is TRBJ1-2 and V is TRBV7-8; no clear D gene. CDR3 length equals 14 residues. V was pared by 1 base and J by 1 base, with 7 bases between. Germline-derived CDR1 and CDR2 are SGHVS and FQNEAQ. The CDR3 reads CASSLEEVNYGYTF. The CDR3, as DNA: TGTGCCAGCAGCTTAGAGGAGGTTAACTATGGCTACACCTTC. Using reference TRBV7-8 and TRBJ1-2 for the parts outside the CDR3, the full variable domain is GAGVSQSPRYKVAKRGQDVALRCDPISGHVSLFWYQQALGQGPEFLTYFQNEAQLDKSGLPSDRFFAERPEGSVSTLKIQRTQQEDSAVYLCASSLEEVNYGYTFGSGTRLTVV.

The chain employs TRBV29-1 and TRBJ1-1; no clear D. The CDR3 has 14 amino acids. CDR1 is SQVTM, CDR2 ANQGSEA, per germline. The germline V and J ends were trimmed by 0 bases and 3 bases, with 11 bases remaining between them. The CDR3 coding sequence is TGCAGCGTTGAAGAGGTAGGAGGGTACACTGAAGCTTTCTTT. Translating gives CSVEEVGGYTEAFF.

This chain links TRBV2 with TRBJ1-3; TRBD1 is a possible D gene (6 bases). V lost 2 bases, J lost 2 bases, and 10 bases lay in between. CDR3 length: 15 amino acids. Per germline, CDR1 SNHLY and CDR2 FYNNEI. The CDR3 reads CASSEQGIAGNTIYF. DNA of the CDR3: TGTGCCAGCAGTGAACAGGGGATCGCTGGAAACACCATATATTTT.

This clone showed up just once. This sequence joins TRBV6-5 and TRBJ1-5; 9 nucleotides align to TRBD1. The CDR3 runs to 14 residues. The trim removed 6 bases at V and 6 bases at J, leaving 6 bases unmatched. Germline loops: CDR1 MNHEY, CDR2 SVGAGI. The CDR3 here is CASRADRGSQPQHF. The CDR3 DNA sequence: TGTGCCAGCAGAGCCGACAGGGGGTCTCAGCCCCAGCATTTT.

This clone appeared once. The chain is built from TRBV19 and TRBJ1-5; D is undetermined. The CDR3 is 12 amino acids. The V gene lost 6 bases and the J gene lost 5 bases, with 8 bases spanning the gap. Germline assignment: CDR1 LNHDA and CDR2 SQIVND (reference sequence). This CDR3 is CASSSSYQPQHF. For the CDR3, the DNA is TGTGCCAGTAGCTCCAGTTATCAGCCCCAGCATTTT.

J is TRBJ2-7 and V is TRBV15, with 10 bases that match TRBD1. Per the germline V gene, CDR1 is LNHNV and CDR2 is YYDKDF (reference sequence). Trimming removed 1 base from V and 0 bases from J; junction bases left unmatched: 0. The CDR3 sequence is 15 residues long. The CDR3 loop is CATSRGTGGSYEQYF. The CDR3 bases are TGTGCCACCAGCAGAGGGACAGGGGGCTCCTACGAGCAGTACTTC.

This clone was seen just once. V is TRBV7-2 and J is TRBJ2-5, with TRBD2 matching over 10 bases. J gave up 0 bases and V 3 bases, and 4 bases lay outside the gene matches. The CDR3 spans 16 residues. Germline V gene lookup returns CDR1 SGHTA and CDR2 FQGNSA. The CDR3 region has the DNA TGTGCCAGCAGCTTCGGACTAGCGGCTGACCAAGAGACCCAGTACTTC. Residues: CASSFGLAADQETQYF.

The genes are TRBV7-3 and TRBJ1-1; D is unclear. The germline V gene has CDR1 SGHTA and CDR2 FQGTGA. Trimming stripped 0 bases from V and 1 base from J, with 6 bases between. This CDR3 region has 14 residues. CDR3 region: CASSLTPGNTEAFF. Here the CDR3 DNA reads TGTGCCAGCAGCTTAACGCCGGGGAACACTGAAGCTTTCTTT.

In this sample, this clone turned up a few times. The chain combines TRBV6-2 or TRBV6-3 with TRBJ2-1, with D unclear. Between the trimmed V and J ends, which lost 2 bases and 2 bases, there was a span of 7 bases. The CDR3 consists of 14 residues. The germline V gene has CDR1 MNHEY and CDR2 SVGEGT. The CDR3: CASSYEPAYNEQFF. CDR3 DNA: TGTGCCAGCAGTTACGAACCGGCCTACAATGAGCAGTTCTTC.